The 24 T cell receptor beta chains below all came from one sample that was sequenced in a study of shared clonotypes between healthy human individuals (TCRdb year 2020). CD8 naive samples were obtained by positive selection for CCR7 among CD45RO-negative cells, yielding a CD45RA+CCR7+ population from which TemRA cells were excluded. Receptor amplification or capture employed the immunoSEQ multiplex PCR assay. TCRdb re-hosts the immuneACCESS table, in-frame sequences only. Its copies lack some clones; in the studies checked, an unresolved V gene accounts for under half of them, and the cause for the rest is not known. The sample yields fewer than 1 million clones; roughly 96% were counted once. The ten largest account for under 0.25% of the sample. Sequenced: naive CD8+ T cells sorted from blood. The cell subset or site label on this specimen signifies: CD45RA+CCR7+. All receptors derive from a man under 40 in good health.

The V call is TRBV2, the J call TRBJ2-7; D is perhaps TRBD2 (5 bases). The CDR3 has 15 amino acids. Trimming left V 1 base short and J 0 bases short, with 10 bases between. CDR1 is SNHLY and CDR2 is FYNNEI in the germline V gene. The CDR3 is CASSEGVGSSYEQYF. The CDR3 coding sequence is TGTGCCAGCAGTGAAGGGGTAGGGAGCTCCTACGAGCAGTACTTC.

The CDR3 region has the DNA TGTGCCAGCAAGGGGGACCTGAACACTGAAGCTTTCTTT. Its translation is CASKGDLNTEAFF. The rearrangement links TRBV11-2 to TRBJ1-1; TRBD1 might be the D (6 bases). Germline V gene lookup returns CDR1 SGHAT and CDR2 FQNNGV. V was trimmed by 7 bases and J by 0 bases, leaving 9 bases between them. This CDR3 spans 13 amino acids.

CDR3 residues: CASSPTGTAFYEQYF. CDR3 DNA: TGTGCCAGTAGCCCGACCGGGACAGCGTTCTACGAGCAGTACTTC. V usage is TRBV19 and J usage is TRBJ2-7; 7 nucleotides align to TRBD1. The CDR3 contains 15 residues. V was clipped by 6 bases and J by 3 bases; unmatched bases: 11. Germline V gene lookup returns CDR1 LNHDA and CDR2 SQIVND (reference sequence). Based on the CDR3 plus reference TRBV19 and TRBJ2-7, the full variable domain is DGGITQSPKYLFRKEGQNVTLSCEQNLNHDAMYWYRQDPGQGLRLIYYSQIVNDFQKGDIAEGYSVSREKKESFPLTVTSAQKNPTAFYLCASSPTGTAFYEQYFGPGTRLTVT.

The CDR3 here is CASREQGPYNEQFF. The DNA of the CDR3 is TGTGCCAGCAGGGAACAGGGACCTTACAATGAGCAGTTCTTC. The rearrangement uses TRBV27 and TRBJ2-1, with a possible D match to TRBD1 (6 bases). CDR1 is MNHEY and CDR2 is SMNVEV in the germline V gene (reference sequence). The CDR3 is 14 amino acids. The ends were cut back, 6 bases at V and 4 bases at J, with 13 bases in the middle.

In this sample, this clone turned up a few times. The chain recombines TRBV6-5 with TRBJ2-3; 8 bases align to TRBD2. There are 15 residues in the CDR3. Looked up from germline, CDR1 is MNHEY and CDR2 is SVGAGI. Unmatched junction bases numbered 7, after V lost 5 bases and J lost 3 bases. CDR3 sequence reads: CASSPSAGGTDTQYF. CDR3 in DNA: TGTGCCAGCAGTCCCTCGGCGGGAGGTACAGATACGCAGTATTTT.

The CDR3 nucleotides are TGTGCCAGCCAAAGTGGGGGGCAAGAGACCCAGTACTTC. Translated: CASQSGGQETQYF. The rearrangement uses TRBV7-9 and TRBJ2-5; D possibly corresponds to TRBD2 (6 bases). V was trimmed by 8 bases and J by 2 bases, leaving 12 bases between them. In germline, CDR1 is SEHNR, CDR2 FQNEAQ (reference sequence). The CDR3 spans 13 residues.

The CDR3 nucleotides are TGTGCCAGCAGTGGAAAGGGTCGGGAAGAGACCCAGTACTTC. Its protein is CASSGKGREETQYF. V usage is TRBV25-1 and J usage is TRBJ2-5, with D uncertain. The CDR3 spans 14 residues. The V and J ends lost 4 bases and 3 bases respectively, with 12 bases between them. Germline assignment: CDR1 MGHDK and CDR2 SYGVNS. Using reference TRBV25-1 and TRBJ2-5 for the parts outside the CDR3, the full variable domain is EADIYQTPRYLVIGTGKKITLECSQTMGHDKMYWYQQDPGMELHLIHYSYGVNSTEKGDLSSESTVSRIRTEHFPLTLESARPSHTSQYLCASSGKGREETQYFGPGTRLLVL.

The chain carries TRBV5-1 and TRBJ2-7; 11 bases fit TRBD2. The CDR3 covers 15 residues. CDR1 and CDR2 from the germline V gene are SGHRS and YFSETQ. V lost 5 bases, J lost 3 bases, and 7 bases stayed unmatched. CDR3 in amino acids: CASRLAGDYGYEQYF. In nucleotides, the CDR3 is TGCGCCAGCAGACTAGCGGGAGATTATGGCTACGAGCAGTACTTC.

The rearrangement joins TRBV5-1 to TRBJ2-5; D is unresolved. The germline V gene has CDR1 SGHRS and CDR2 YFSETQ. With 3 bases removed from V and 2 bases from J, the gap between germline ends came to 11 bases. The CDR3 totals 14 residues. The CDR3 here is CASSSWGVQETQYF. CDR3 sequence (DNA): TGCGCCAGCAGCTCTTGGGGTGTTCAAGAGACCCAGTACTTC.

This chain joins TRBV6-5 and TRBJ2-7; TRBD2 matches at 8 bases. J was trimmed by 0 bases and V by 5 bases; bases with no gene match: 3. The CDR3 is made up of 14 amino acids. CDR1 is MNHEY, CDR2 SVGAGI, per germline. The CDR3 DNA sequence: TGTGCCAGCAGTCCTGGGACTAGCTCCTACGAGCAGTACTTC. This codes for CASSPGTSSYEQYF.

This clone was recorded only once. The gene calls are TRBV5-1 and TRBJ2-1, with 7 bases aligning to TRBD1. Germline values: CDR1 SGHRS, CDR2 YFSETQ. The CDR3 extends over 17 amino acids. Germline trimming cut 5 bases from V and 2 bases from J; bases unmatched to any gene: 13. The DNA of the CDR3 is TGCGCCAGCAGACCCAATGCGGACAGGACCACCTACAATGAGCAGTTCTTC. This translates into CASRPNADRTTYNEQFF. The full variable domain, rest sourced from reference TRBV5-1 and TRBJ2-1, is KAGVTQTPRYLIKTRGQQVTLSCSPISGHRSVSWYQQTPGQGLQFLFEYFSETQRNKGNFPGRFSGRQFSNSRSEMNVSTLELGDSALYLCASRPNADRTTYNEQFFGPGTRLTVL.

The V gene is TRBV7-9, the J gene TRBJ2-4; 8 bases are a match to TRBD1. This CDR3 spans 16 amino acids. CDR1 is SEHNR, CDR2 FQNEAQ, per germline (reference sequence). The V gene end was trimmed by 3 bases and the J gene end by 0 bases; junction bases not matched to a gene: 4. CDR3 in amino acids: CASSLDRVAAKNIQYF. CDR3 coding DNA: TGTGCCAGCAGCTTGGACAGGGTCGCAGCCAAAAACATTCAGTACTTC.

This chain connects TRBV28 to TRBJ1-2, with D unresolved. CDR3 length: 16 amino acids. The V gene's germline CDR1 is MDHEN and CDR2 SYDVKM. Trimming removed 6 bases from V and 6 bases from J, with 23 bases in between. The CDR3 DNA reads as TGTGCCAGCAGCCCAACGAGGGTGTACTCGGAGGATGGCTACACCTTC. It specifies CASSPTRVYSEDGYTF.

Written as DNA, the CDR3 is TGCGCCAGCAGCCTTATTGACGGAGGGACGTCCAGCTTCTCCTACGAGCAGTACTTC. This sequence encodes CASSLIDGGTSSFSYEQYF. This chain joins TRBV4-1 and TRBJ2-7, with D maybe TRBD2 (6 bases). Germline V gene data show CDR1 as MGHRA and CDR2 as YSYEKL. With 4 bases removed from V and 0 bases from J, the gap between germline ends came to 25 bases. The CDR3 length is 19 residues.

The chain couples TRBV10-2 to TRBJ2-1, with 12 positions matching TRBD2. The junction had 7 bases not matched to a gene; V was cut back by 6 bases and J by 1 base. Germline CDR1 and CDR2: WSHSY and SAAADI. This CDR3 is 17 amino acids long. CDR3: CASSQTSGSHSYNEQFF. CDR3 DNA: TGCGCCAGCAGCCAGACTAGCGGGAGTCATTCCTACAATGAGCAGTTCTTC.

V usage is TRBV7-8 and J usage is TRBJ2-1; 7 bases match TRBD2. Germline lookup yields CDR1 SGHVS and CDR2 FQNEAQ. The CDR3 length is 15 residues. The trim removed 5 bases at V and 5 bases at J, leaving 9 bases unmatched. The CDR3 loop reads CASSPRLAVHNEQFF. The CDR3, as DNA: TGTGCCAGCAGCCCCCGACTAGCCGTCCACAATGAGCAGTTCTTC.

V usage is TRBV27 and J usage is TRBJ2-7; a possible D gene is TRBD2 (5 bases). Germline CDR1 and CDR2: MNHEY and SMNVEV (reference sequence). V gave up 7 bases and J gave up 4 bases, with 14 bases separating them. The CDR3 sequence is 13 residues long. The CDR3: CASTRGATYEQYF. The CDR3 region has the DNA TGTGCCAGCACCCGGGGAGCGACATACGAGCAGTACTTC.

This sequence joins TRBV7-9 and TRBJ2-7, with 8 bases matching TRBD1. With V trimmed by 4 bases and J by 2 bases, 10 bases remained unmatched. The CDR3 is made up of 16 amino acids. Germline V CDR1 and CDR2: SEHNR, FQNEAQ (reference sequence). The CDR3 region has the DNA TGTGCCAGCAGCTCCAACGGACAGGGATTAACCTACGAGCAGTACTTC. Protein product: CASSSNGQGLTYEQYF.

The chain carries TRBV6-5 and TRBJ2-7; D possibly corresponds to TRBD1 (6 bases). Germline V gene data show CDR1 as MNHEY and CDR2 as SVGAGI. CDR3 length equals 14 residues. V was trimmed by 4 bases and J by 1 base, leaving 11 bases between them. The CDR3 loop reads CASSFSGVSYEQYF. Here the CDR3 DNA reads TGTGCCAGCAGTTTTTCAGGGGTTTCCTACGAGCAGTACTTC.

V and J are TRBV5-4 and TRBJ1-1, with TRBD1 matching over 8 bases. The V and J ends lost 2 bases and 6 bases, in that order; junction bases with no gene match: 6. Germline V lookup: CDR1 SGHNT, CDR2 YYREEE (reference sequence). The CDR3 spans 14 residues. CDR3 protein: CASSLQGGIAEAFF. CDR3 nucleotides: TGTGCCAGCAGCTTACAGGGGGGAATCGCTGAAGCTTTCTTT.

In its sample, this clone was seen once. The DNA for the CDR3 is TGTGCCAGCTGCCAAGGCGGGAGTCTCTCCGAGCAGTACTTC. Translation: CASCQGGSLSEQYF. This rearrangement joins TRBV11-2 to TRBJ2-7; 7 bases line up with TRBD2. Germline assignment: CDR1 SGHAT and CDR2 FQNNGV. This CDR3 is 14 amino acids long. Trimming at V came to 8 bases and at J to 6 bases, leaving 13 bases not matched to a gene.

J is TRBJ2-7 and V is TRBV4-1; 9 nucleotides line up with TRBD1. The germline V gene has CDR1 MGHRA and CDR2 YSYEKL. The J segment lost 7 bases and the V segment lost 1 base, leaving 5 bases of the junction unmatched. CDR3 length equals 14 residues. Here the CDR3 reads CASSQGTGDLEQYF. The DNA for the CDR3 is TGCGCCAGCAGCCAAGGGACAGGGGATTTGGAGCAGTACTTC.

The chain has TRBV2 and TRBJ2-1; 13 bases line up with TRBD2. CDR1 and CDR2 from the germline V gene are SNHLY and FYNNEI. This CDR3 region has 14 residues. V dropped 7 bases and J dropped 9; count of bases not matched to a gene: 6. CDR3 nucleotide sequence: TGTGCCAGCATCGGACTAGCGGGAGTGGGTGAGCAGTTCTTC. Protein product: CASIGLAGVGEQFF.

The chain recombines TRBV9 with TRBJ2-5; D may be TRBD1 (6 bases). CDR1 SGDLS and CDR2 YYNGEE come from the germline V gene. Deletions cut 3 bases from V and 0 bases from J, with 12 bases between. This CDR3 has 15 amino acids. DNA of the CDR3: TGTGCCAGCAGCGCCGGGACACATAACCAAGAGACCCAGTACTTC. Amino acid sequence: CASSAGTHNQETQYF. The entire variable domain, with the rest obtained from reference TRBV9 and TRBJ2-5, is as follows: DSGVTQTPKHLITATGQRVTLRCSPRSGDLSVYWYQQSLDQGLQFLIQYYNGEERAKGNILERFSAQQFPDLHSELNLSSLELGDSALYFCASSAGTHNQETQYFGPGTRLLVL.